These 30 T cell receptor beta chains originate from one sample sequenced in a study of cytomegalovirus exposure and HLA in healthy donors. The PCR employed 60 Vbeta primers together with 13 Jbeta primers. TCRdb keeps only in-frame clones here, not all; method: immunoSEQ multiplex PCR. Its listing shows about 120,000 clones. The sequencing sample was made of PBMCs. The receptors come from a man aged 18 to 35 in good health and CMV-seronegative.

This chain connects TRBV15 to TRBJ2-3, with D perhaps matching TRBD2 (5 bases). Trimming took 0 bases from V and 0 from J, leaving 10 bases between them. CDR1 is LNHNV, CDR2 YYDKDF, per germline (reference sequence). The CDR3 is 16 residues long. This CDR3 reads CATSRESGRSTDTQYF. The CDR3 nucleotides are TGTGCCACCAGCAGAGAAAGCGGAAGAAGCACAGATACGCAGTATTTT.

This chain joins TRBV6-1 and TRBJ2-4; 8 bases agree with TRBD1. After removal of 3 bases from V and 9 bases from J, the junction contained 7 bases not matched to a gene. Germline CDR1 and CDR2: MNHNS and SASEGT. The CDR3 totals 14 residues. The CDR3 nucleotides are TGTGCCAGCAGTGAGAGGACAGGGTTCGGCATTCAGTACTTC. This gives the protein CASSERTGFGIQYF.

This chain's CDR3 is CASRDGEETQYF. For the CDR3, the DNA is TGTGCCAGCCGAGACGGAGAAGAGACCCAGTACTTC. This chain uses TRBV18 with TRBJ2-5, with D unresolved. The CDR3 sequence is 12 residues long. Germline CDR1 KGHSH, CDR2 LQKENI. V lost 8 bases to trimming and J lost 3 bases, with 10 bases between them.

V is TRBV5-1 and J is TRBJ1-5; 9 positions match TRBD1. CDR3 length: 15 residues. Unmatched junction bases numbered 8, after V lost 5 bases and J lost 5 bases. Germline CDR1 is SGHRS and CDR2 is YFSETQ. DNA of the CDR3: TGCGCCAGCAGATTGACAGGGGGAATGGATCAGCCCCAGCATTTT. It codes for CASRLTGGMDQPQHF.

This chain joins TRBV5-6 and TRBJ1-1; no clear D. V was clipped by 4 bases and J by 1 base, with 14 bases between them. The V gene's germline CDR1 is SGHDT and CDR2 YYEEEE. The CDR3 totals 15 residues. The CDR3 here is CASSAYRGKNTEAFF. CDR3 bases: TGTGCCAGCAGCGCGTACCGGGGAAAGAACACTGAAGCTTTCTTT.

The genes are TRBV7-2 and TRBJ2-3; D might be TRBD2 (6 bases). V gave up 5 bases and J gave up 2 bases, with 11 bases separating them. The CDR3 sequence is 14 residues long. Per the germline V gene, CDR1 is SGHTA and CDR2 is FQGNSA. The CDR3 loop is CASSPAGLTDTQYF. In DNA form, the CDR3 reads TGTGCCAGCAGCCCAGCGGGCCTCACAGATACGCAGTATTTT.

The genes are TRBV18 and TRBJ2-5; a possible D gene is TRBD1 (5 bases). V lost 2 bases, J lost 3 bases, and 10 bases lay in between. The CDR3 consists of 14 residues. Germline V gene sequence: CDR1 KGHSH, CDR2 LQKENI. The DNA of the CDR3 is TGTGCCAGCTCACCAGGGGCAGGGAAAGAGACCCAGTACTTC. The encoded protein is CASSPGAGKETQYF.

The CDR3, as DNA: TGTGCCACCAGCCCCCAGAGCGGGGATAGCTCCTACGAGCAGTACTTC. Its protein is CATSPQSGDSSYEQYF. The chain uses TRBV15 and TRBJ2-7; 7 bases are a match to TRBD2. V gave up 5 bases and J gave up 0 bases; unmatched junction bases: 10. Looked up from germline, CDR1 is LNHNV and CDR2 is YYDKDF (reference sequence). This CDR3 spans 16 amino acids.

V is TRBV7-9 and J is TRBJ1-2; D may be TRBD1 (6 bases). Trimming removed 4 bases from V and 2 bases from J, with 11 bases in between. This CDR3 is built from 14 residues. Germline CDR1 and CDR2: SEHNR and FQNEAQ (reference sequence). The CDR3 bases are TGTGCCAGCAGCTGGGGGACACTCAACTATGGCTACACCTTC. It codes for CASSWGTLNYGYTF. The full variable domain, rest sourced from reference TRBV7-9 and TRBJ1-2, is DTGVSQNPRHKITKRGQNVTFRCDPISEHNRLYWYRQTLGQGPEFLTYFQNEAQLEKSRLLSDRFSAERPKGSFSTLEIQRTEQGDSAMYLCASSWGTLNYGYTFGSGTRLTVV.

The V call is TRBV27, the J call TRBJ2-7, with 7 bases fitting TRBD1. Germline lookup yields CDR1 MNHEY and CDR2 SMNVEV (reference sequence). This CDR3 is 14 amino acids long. The trim removed 4 bases at V and 5 bases at J, leaving 8 bases unmatched. This CDR3 is CASSSATGFHEQYF. The DNA for the CDR3 is TGTGCCAGCAGTTCCGCGACAGGGTTCCACGAGCAGTACTTC.

The V call is TRBV5-6, the J call TRBJ2-1; D gene ambiguous. Trimming took 0 bases from V and 2 from J, leaving 9 bases between them. This CDR3 is built from 15 residues. In germline, CDR1 is SGHDT, CDR2 YYEEEE. CDR3 nucleotides: TGTGCCAGCAGCTTGGACGAGGCCCCCTACAATGAGCAGTTCTTC. Translation: CASSLDEAPYNEQFF.

V gene TRBV5-1 combines with J gene TRBJ2-5, with TRBD2 matching 9 bases. Trimming cost V 0 bases and J 9 bases; bases outside gene matches: 18. Germline CDR1 SGHRS, CDR2 YFSETQ. There are 18 residues in the CDR3. In DNA form, the CDR3 reads TGCGCCAGCAGCTTGGGCCCGGTTAATAGCGGGGGCCCCGAGGCCCAGTACTTC. This gives the protein CASSLGPVNSGGPEAQYF.

This chain links TRBV15 with TRBJ1-2, with D uncertain. V gave up 6 bases and J gave up 4 bases, with 12 bases separating them. The CDR3 sequence is 13 residues long. Germline CDR1 and CDR2: LNHNV and YYDKDF (reference sequence). The CDR3 nucleotides are TGTGCCACCAGAGAGGGCGCGGGCTATGGCTACACCTTC. This gives the protein CATREGAGYGYTF.

The rearrangement uses TRBV7-8 and TRBJ1-2, with 9 bases lining up with TRBD1. Germline loops: CDR1 SGHVS, CDR2 FQNEAQ. The CDR3 runs 18 residues. With 4 bases clipped from V and 2 bases from J, the junction kept 14 bases outside the gene matches. The CDR3, as DNA: TGTGCCAGCAGCTCACTGCGGGACAGGGCTCGATTCAACTATGGCTACACCTTC. Translated, it gives CASSSLRDRARFNYGYTF.

This chain uses TRBV4-1 with TRBJ2-5; no clear D gene. Germline assignment: CDR1 MGHRA and CDR2 YSYEKL. This CDR3 has 13 amino acids. Trimming removed 8 bases from V and 5 bases from J, with 15 bases in between. In DNA, the CDR3 is TGCGCCAGCGGTAGAGGCGTTTCGGAGACCCAGTACTTC. This encodes CASGRGVSETQYF.

The CDR3 region has the DNA TGTGCCAGCAGTTCTCCCCGGACAGGTCTAATCTACGAGCAGTACTTC. Protein product: CASSSPRTGLIYEQYF. This chain joins TRBV6-5 and TRBJ2-7; 7 nucleotides line up with TRBD1. The CDR3 totals 16 residues. CDR1 MNHEY and CDR2 SVGAGI come from the germline V gene. With V trimmed by 4 bases and J by 3 bases, 12 bases remained unmatched.

This chain joins TRBV19 and TRBJ2-1, with a weak D call TRBD2 (5 bases). V lost 6 bases to trimming and J lost 1 base, with 13 bases between them. Germline-derived CDR1 and CDR2 are LNHDA and SQIVND (reference sequence). CDR3 length equals 15 residues. CDR3 sequence (DNA): TGTGCCAGTAGGGGAATACTAGGGTCCTACAATGAGCAGTTCTTC. This encodes CASRGILGSYNEQFF.

The chain recombines TRBV5-1 with TRBJ1-1; 7 nucleotides line up with TRBD1. CDR3 length: 15 residues. Germline assignment: CDR1 SGHRS and CDR2 YFSETQ. V lost 5 bases, J lost 4 bases, and 11 bases stayed unmatched. Here the CDR3 reads CASSPNTGEGTEAFF. In nucleotides, the CDR3 is TGCGCCAGCAGTCCCAACACAGGGGAAGGCACTGAAGCTTTCTTT.

The chain employs TRBV18 and TRBJ2-7, with a tentative D call TRBD2 (5 bases). The length of the CDR3 is 17 residues. Deletions cut 3 bases from V and 0 bases from J, with 18 bases between. The V gene's germline CDR1 is KGHSH and CDR2 LQKENI. The CDR3 is CASSPLPSSTSSYEQYF. Here the CDR3 DNA reads TGTGCCAGCTCACCTTTGCCTAGTTCTACTAGCTCCTACGAGCAGTACTTC.

The chain uses TRBV13 and TRBJ2-1; 9 bases map to TRBD2. The junction had 8 bases not matched to a gene; V was cut back by 2 bases and J by 9 bases. Germline V gene sequence: CDR1 PRHDT, CDR2 FYEKMQ (reference sequence). The CDR3 covers 15 residues. CDR3 in amino acids: CASSLRGSGRGEQFF. The CDR3 nucleotides read TGTGCCAGCAGCTTAAGGGGTAGCGGGAGAGGTGAGCAGTTCTTC.

V usage is TRBV2 and J usage is TRBJ2-4, with 14 bases that match TRBD2. The J segment lost 9 bases and the V segment lost 6 bases, leaving 13 bases of the junction unmatched. The CDR3 spans 17 residues. In germline, CDR1 is SNHLY, CDR2 FYNNEI. This chain's CDR3 is CASSPGTSGSGWGIQYF. The CDR3 coding sequence is TGTGCCAGCAGCCCCGGGACTAGCGGGAGCGGATGGGGCATTCAGTACTTC. Variable domain in full (rest from reference TRBV2 and TRBJ2-4): EPEVTQTPSHQVTQMGQEVILRCVPISNHLYFYWYRQILGQKVEFLVSFYNNEISEKSEIFDDQFSVERPDGSNFTLKIRSTKLEDSAMYFCASSPGTSGSGWGIQYFGAGTRLSVL.

With respect to this clone: One end of the junction varies from germline; a read error may be responsible. V is TRBV5-1 and J is TRBJ1-1; D not resolved. The CDR3 spans 14 residues. Germline V gene lookup returns CDR1 SGHRS and CDR2 YFSETQ. CDR3 DNA: TGCGCCAGCAGCTTTCAGTCGGGGAACACTGGAGCTTTCTTT. Translation: CASSFQSGNTGAFF.

The chain carries TRBV5-1 and TRBJ2-1; 13 nucleotides line up with TRBD2. Unmatched junction bases numbered 8, after V lost 4 bases and J lost 10 bases. CDR1 is SGHRS and CDR2 is YFSETQ in the germline V gene. This CDR3 is built from 15 residues. CDR3 sequence: CASSQTSGRREEQFF. For the CDR3, the DNA is TGCGCCAGCAGCCAGACTAGCGGGAGGAGAGAAGAGCAGTTCTTC.

The rearrangement uses TRBV27 and TRBJ1-2; TRBD1 aligns across 10 bases. CDR3 length equals 16 residues. In germline, CDR1 is MNHEY, CDR2 SMNVEV (reference sequence). J gave up 1 base and V 8 bases, and 10 bases lay outside the gene matches. DNA for the CDR3: TGTGCCAGCCACGGGACAGGGGATGAATTTAACTATGGCTACACCTTC. Translation: CASHGTGDEFNYGYTF.

The chain links TRBV11-2 to TRBJ2-5; 10 bases map to TRBD1. The CDR3 has 15 amino acids. J was trimmed by 7 bases and V by 0 bases; bases with no gene match: 5. Per germline, CDR1 SGHAT and CDR2 FQNNGV. The CDR3 bases are TGTGCCAGCAGCTTAGAGACAGGGGGCCGGGGGACCCAGTACTTC. It translates to CASSLETGGRGTQYF.

The chain links TRBV6-5 to TRBJ1-2, with 8 bases that match TRBD1. CDR1 is MNHEY, CDR2 SVGAGI, per germline. The CDR3 is 13 amino acids. Trimming cost V 4 bases and J 7 bases; bases outside gene matches: 5. The chain's CDR3 is CASSLGQATGYTF. In DNA form, the CDR3 reads TGTGCCAGCAGTTTGGGACAGGCGACTGGCTACACCTTC.

As DNA, the CDR3 is TGTGCCAGCAGCCCGACTTTAAACGAAAAACTGTTTTTT. It is translated as CASSPTLNEKLFF. The rearrangement uses TRBV9 and TRBJ1-4; D gene unclear. With 4 bases removed from V and 8 bases from J, the gap between germline ends came to 12 bases. The germline V gene encodes CDR1 SGDLS and CDR2 YYNGEE. The CDR3 extends over 13 amino acids.

V gene TRBV7-9 combines with J gene TRBJ2-7; 7 positions agree with TRBD2. The length of the CDR3 is 14 residues. CDR1 and CDR2 (germline): SEHNR, FQNEAQ (reference sequence). V dropped 4 bases and J dropped 6; count of bases not matched to a gene: 9. The CDR3 bases are TGTGCCAGCAGCTCCAAGCGGGGCCATTCCGAGCAGTACTTC. This encodes CASSSKRGHSEQYF. The whole variable domain, filled in from reference TRBV7-9 and TRBJ2-7, reads DTGVSQNPRHKITKRGQNVTFRCDPISEHNRLYWYRQTLGQGPEFLTYFQNEAQLEKSRLLSDRFSAERPKGSFSTLEIQRTEQGDSAMYLCASSSKRGHSEQYFGPGTRLTVT.

The chain combines TRBV5-8 with TRBJ1-2, with 9 bases fitting TRBD1. Germline loops: CDR1 SGHTS, CDR2 YDEGEE. The CDR3 runs 15 residues. V lost 1 base, J lost 11 bases, and 12 bases stayed unmatched. CDR3 region: CASSLILSGQGYYTF. The CDR3 DNA follows: TGTGCCAGCAGCTTGATCTTGTCGGGACAGGGATATTACACCTTC.

This chain uses TRBV7-9 with TRBJ2-1; possible D gene TRBD1, 5 bases. The CDR3 has 15 amino acids. Trimming shortened V by 2 bases and J by 1 base, and 9 bases separated the two germline ends. Per the germline V gene, CDR1 is SEHNR and CDR2 is FQNEAQ (reference sequence). DNA of the CDR3: TGTGCCAGCAGCTTAAGGCAGGGTTCCTACAATGAGCAGTTCTTC. This codes for CASSLRQGSYNEQFF.